This TCR beta chain was sequenced for a study of siplizumab effects on memory and regulatory T cells. CDR1 and CDR2 from the germline V gene are MGHDK and SYGVNS. This CDR3 region has 14 residues. The ends were cut back, 3 bases at V and 2 bases at J, with 11 bases in the middle. General study results and limits: Alloreactive sequences traceable to unstimulated CD4+ memory cells were significantly reduced by siplizumab. Naive T cells looked more diverse than memory cells and looked like major alloresponse contributors.

This clone was counted a single time. Antigen specificity is unknown. Generated by immunoSEQ multiplex PCR, the TCRdb table keeps only in-frame clones and is missing some. The data contain under 100,000 clones, about 87% of them singletons. The chain uses TRBV25-1 and TRBJ2-7; D is possibly TRBD1 (6 bases). This clonotype was obtained from a human donor in good health. The sequenced sample consisted of Tregs sorted from blood. The DNA for the CDR3 is TGTGCCAGCAGTGACCCGGGACAAACCTACGAGCAGTACTTC. Protein product: CASSDPGQTYEQYF.